This T cell receptor (beta chain) was sequenced in a study of cytomegalovirus exposure and HLA in healthy donors. Worth noting for this clone: Its target is not known.

After removal of 5 bases from V and 5 bases from J, the junction contained 9 bases not matched to a gene. Looked up from germline, CDR1 is SGHNT and CDR2 is YYREEE (reference sequence). CDR3 length: 15 residues. The study, taken as a whole, reports: The finding came from a later analysis; first-cohort TCR clusters tended to co-occur in the roughly 110 validation repertoires. Cytomegalovirus-associated status was assigned to around 160 TCR beta chains.

The data were produced by immunoSEQ multiplex PCR, yet TCRdb's version contains in-frame clones alone and is incomplete. Of roughly 130,000 clones in the sample, over 85% were seen once. The receptor comes from a man between 25 and 39 years old in good health and CMV-seronegative. The chain combines TRBV5-4 with TRBJ2-1; 8 nucleotides agree with TRBD1. Sequenced material: PBMCs. The CDR3 DNA is TGTGCCAGCAGTTTTCGGCAGGGGGCCCACAATGAGCAGTTCTTC. Residues: CASSFRQGAHNEQFF.